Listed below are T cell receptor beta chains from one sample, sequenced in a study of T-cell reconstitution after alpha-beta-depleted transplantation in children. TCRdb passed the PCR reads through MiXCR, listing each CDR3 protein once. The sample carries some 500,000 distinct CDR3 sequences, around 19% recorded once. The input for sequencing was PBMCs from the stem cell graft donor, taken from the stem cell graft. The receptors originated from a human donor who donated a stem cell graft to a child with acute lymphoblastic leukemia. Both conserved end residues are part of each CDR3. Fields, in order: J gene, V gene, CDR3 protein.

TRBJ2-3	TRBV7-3	CASSLRVGGSTDTQYF
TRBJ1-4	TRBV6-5	CASSYSTATGAIGEKLFF
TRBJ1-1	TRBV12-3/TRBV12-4	CASSFRVSEAFF
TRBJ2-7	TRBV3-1	CASSLIGRSSYEQYF
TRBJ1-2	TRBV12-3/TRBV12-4	CASRQNGANYGYTF
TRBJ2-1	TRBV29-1	CSVEDSFSGVRPYNEQFF
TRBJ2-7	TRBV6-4	CASPGTSGSQNEQYF
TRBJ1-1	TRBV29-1	CSVLNRGRNTESFF
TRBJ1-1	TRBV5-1	CASSLDGTAGKAFF
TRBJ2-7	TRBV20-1	CSARDAWRQASYEQYF
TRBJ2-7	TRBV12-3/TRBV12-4	CASSLVDRAGEQYF
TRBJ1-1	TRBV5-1	CASSSRQGLTEAFF
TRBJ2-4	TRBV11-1	CASSLGLPGRGIQYF
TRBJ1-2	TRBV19	CASSMTGVEDYTF
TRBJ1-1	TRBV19	CASSPGTIFEAFF
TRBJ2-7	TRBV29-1	CSVGAGTYEQYF
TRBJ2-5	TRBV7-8	CASSPPTSGPSQETQYF
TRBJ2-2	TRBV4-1	CASSQDTGLNYGELFF
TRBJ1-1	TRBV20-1	CSARRTPNTEAFF
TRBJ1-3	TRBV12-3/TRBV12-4	CASSSKGSNTIYF
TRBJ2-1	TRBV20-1	CSARDRGLAGPLSSYNEQFF
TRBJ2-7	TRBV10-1	CASNKRQGPPYEQYF
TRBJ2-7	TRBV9	CASSRVVDSYEQYF
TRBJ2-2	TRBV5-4	CASSLGLADTGELFF
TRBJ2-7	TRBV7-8	CASSFAGSRYEQYF
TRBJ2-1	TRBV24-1	CATSVGDRINEQFF
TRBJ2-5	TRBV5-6	CASSLDVEETQYF
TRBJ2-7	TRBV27	CASSYSGSREQYF
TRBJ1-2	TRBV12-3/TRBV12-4	CASILGDSVGYTF
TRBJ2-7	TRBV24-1	CATSGDGRYEQYF
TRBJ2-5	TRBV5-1	CASSLRLAGAETQYF
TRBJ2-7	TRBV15	CATSIGTPSYEQYF
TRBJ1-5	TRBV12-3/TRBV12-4	CASSFGGAGQPQHF
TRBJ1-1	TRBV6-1	CASSEPAGPEAFF
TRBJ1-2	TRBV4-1	CASSQPGQNYGYTF
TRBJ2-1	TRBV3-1	CASSPPHGLAVNEQFF
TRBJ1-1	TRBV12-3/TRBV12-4	CASSSASMNTEAFF
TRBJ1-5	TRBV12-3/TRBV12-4	CASSLGAPGQGRPQHF
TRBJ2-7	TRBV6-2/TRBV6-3	CASSYSRASGFLSYEQYF
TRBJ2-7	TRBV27	CSSGGVYEQYF
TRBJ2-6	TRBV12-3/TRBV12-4	CASPTGSLLSGANVLTF
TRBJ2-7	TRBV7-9	CASSLFSGSDEQYF
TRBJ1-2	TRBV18	CASSPPVTILNYGYTF
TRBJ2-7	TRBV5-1	CASSLVFPYEQYF
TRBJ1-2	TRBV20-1	CSARDQRDNYGYTF
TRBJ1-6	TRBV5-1	CASITVANSPLHF
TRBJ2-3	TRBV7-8	CASSPTGGADTQYF
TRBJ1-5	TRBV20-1	CSARRQGQPQHF
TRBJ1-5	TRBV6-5	CASSYSASPGGYQPQHF
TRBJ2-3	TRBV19	CASSRGLAGGTDTQYF
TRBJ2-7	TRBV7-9	CASSLGLGWSYEQYF
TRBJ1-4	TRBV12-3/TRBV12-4	CASSLGSLANEKLFF
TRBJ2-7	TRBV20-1	CSARPYALAGPLYEQYF